The 5 T cell receptor beta chains given below trace back to one sample, sequenced in a study of blood T cell repertoires in COVID-19 (TCRdb year 2020). Receptor amplification or capture employed the immunoSEQ multiplex PCR assay. TCRdb's version of the immuneACCESS table is confined to in-frame rearrangements and falls short of the full clone set. An unresolved V gene accounts for under half of the shortfall where checked; the remainder is of unknown origin. Across this sample there are 410,000 or so clones, with 80% to 90% seen only once. Together, the top ten hold approximately 1.5% of the sample. Sequencing was carried out using peripheral blood. All receptors come from a woman aged 25 to 39 with active or convalescent COVID-19.

The chain combines TRBV15 with TRBJ1-5, with TRBD1 as a possible D gene (6 bases). This CDR3 has 15 amino acids. CDR1 LNHNV and CDR2 YYDKDF come from the germline V gene (reference sequence). V lost 0 bases, J lost 6 bases, and 12 bases lay in between. The CDR3 sequence: CATSREPEGGQPQHF. The CDR3 DNA sequence: TGTGCCACCAGCAGAGAACCGGAAGGGGGTCAGCCCCAGCATTTT.

The chain recombines TRBV4-1 with TRBJ2-3, with 16 bases that match TRBD2. Trimming at V came to 4 bases and at J to 6 bases, leaving 16 bases not matched to a gene. Germline V gene data show CDR1 as MGHRA and CDR2 as YSYEKL. The CDR3 has 20 residues. CDR3 coding DNA: TGCGCCAGCAGCCGCCCTGAGCTAGGGACTAGCGGGAGGGCTCCCGATACGCAGTATTTT. Its protein is CASSRPELGTSGRAPDTQYF.

The V gene is TRBV7-2, the J gene TRBJ1-4; no clear D gene. The germline gives CDR1 SGHTA, CDR2 FQGNSA. V dropped 3 bases and J dropped 7 bases, with 12 bases sitting between them. The CDR3 consists of 14 residues. CDR3 in DNA: TGTGCCAGCAGCTTCGGGTTTGGAGGTGAAAAACTGTTTTTT. Translating gives CASSFGFGGEKLFF.

The chain has TRBV11-2 and TRBJ2-7; the match to TRBD2 covers 9 bases. The CDR3 runs 15 residues. The junction had 8 bases not matched to a gene; V was cut back by 5 bases and J by 3 bases. CDR1 SGHAT and CDR2 FQNNGV come from the germline V gene. CDR3 amino acids: CASSLGLAGSYEQYF. CDR3 in DNA: TGTGCCAGCAGCCTCGGCCTAGCGGGAAGCTACGAGCAGTACTTC. Using reference TRBV11-2 and TRBJ2-7 for the parts outside the CDR3, the full variable domain is EAGVAQSPRYKIIEKRQSVAFWCNPISGHATLYWYQQILGQGPKLLIQFQNNGVVDDSQLPKDRFSAERLKGVDSTLKIQPAKLEDSAVYLCASSLGLAGSYEQYFGPGTRLTVT.

CDR3 DNA: TGCGCCAGCAGCCTGGGACAGGGAAACACCATATATTTT. As protein: CASSLGQGNTIYF. The V call is TRBV5-1, the J call TRBJ1-3, with 7 bases identical to TRBD1. Germline CDR1 SGHRS, CDR2 YFSETQ. The CDR3 has 13 amino acids. The junction had 2 bases not matched to a gene; V was cut back by 4 bases and J by 4 bases.